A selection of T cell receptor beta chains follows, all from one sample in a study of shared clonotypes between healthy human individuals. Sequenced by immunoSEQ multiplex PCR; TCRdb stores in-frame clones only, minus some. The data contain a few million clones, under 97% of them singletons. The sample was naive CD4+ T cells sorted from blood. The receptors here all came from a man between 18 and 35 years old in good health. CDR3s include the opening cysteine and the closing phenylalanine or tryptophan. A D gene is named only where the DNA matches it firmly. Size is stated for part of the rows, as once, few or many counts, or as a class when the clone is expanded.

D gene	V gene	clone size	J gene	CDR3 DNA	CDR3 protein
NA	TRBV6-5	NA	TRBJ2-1	TGTGCCAGCAGTTTCAGGGGCCTCTGGAATGAGCAGTTCTTC	CASSFRGLWNEQFF
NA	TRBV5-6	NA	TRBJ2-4	TGTGCCAGCAGGCCGGCCCGGTTAGCCAAAAACATTCAGTACTTC	CASRPARLAKNIQYF
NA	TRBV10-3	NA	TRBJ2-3	TGTGCCATCAGTGATATGGGCATTAGCACAGATACGCAGTATTTT	CAISDMGISTDTQYF
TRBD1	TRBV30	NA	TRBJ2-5	TGTGCCTGGAGGGCGGGACAGGGCAAAGAGACCCAGTACTTC	CAWRAGQGKETQYF
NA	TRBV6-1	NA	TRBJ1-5	TGTGCCAGCAGTGAAACGGCACGGCTTGGGAATCAGCCCCAGCATTTT	CASSETARLGNQPQHF
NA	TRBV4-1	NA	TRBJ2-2	TGCGCCAGCAGCCAAGACAGGGGTTTCGGCACCGGGGAGCTGTTTTTT	CASSQDRGFGTGELFF
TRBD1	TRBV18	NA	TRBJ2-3	TGTGCCAGCTCACCTGGGACAGTAAAAGCAGATACGCAGTATTTT	CASSPGTVKADTQYF
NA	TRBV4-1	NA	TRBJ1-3	TGCGCCAGCAGCCAGGGGGGGACATTAGGAAACACCATATATTTT	CASSQGGTLGNTIYF
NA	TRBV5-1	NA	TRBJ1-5	TGCGCCAGCAGCTTGGCCGGTGGGGCCACAAATCAGCCCCAGCATTTT	CASSLAGGATNQPQHF
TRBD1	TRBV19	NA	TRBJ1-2	TGTGCCAGTAGACTCGGACAGGGGTATGGCTACACCTTC	CASRLGQGYGYTF
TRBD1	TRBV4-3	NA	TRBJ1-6	TGCGCCAGCAGCCAAGGACGACAGGGAGGGGGTGCTTCACCCCTCCACTTT	CASSQGRQGGGASPLHF
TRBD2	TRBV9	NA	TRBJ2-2	TGTGCCAGCAGCCCGCCGGGAGGGAACACCGGGGAGCTGTTTTTT	CASSPPGGNTGELFF
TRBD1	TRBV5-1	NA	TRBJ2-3	TGCGCCAGCAGCCCGGGTAGGGACAGGGGGACAGATACGCAGTATTTT	CASSPGRDRGTDTQYF
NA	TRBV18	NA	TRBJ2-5	TGTGCCAGCTCACCAAGCTACGGCGGGATCGGAGAGACCCAGTACTTC	CASSPSYGGIGETQYF
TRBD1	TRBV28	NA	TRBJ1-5	TGTGCCAGCAGTTTATTGGGGACAGGGGGACACCAGCCCCAGCATTTT	CASSLLGTGGHQPQHF
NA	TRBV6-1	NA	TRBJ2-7	TGTGCCAGCAGAACCGGGCCGAACCCCTACGAGCAGTACTTC	CASRTGPNPYEQYF
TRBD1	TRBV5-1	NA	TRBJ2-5	TGCGCCAGCAGCTGGGGGACAGGGCAAGAGACCCAGTACTTC	CASSWGTGQETQYF
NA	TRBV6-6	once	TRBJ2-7	TGTGCCAGCAGTTGGGATTCCTACGAGCAGTACTTC	CASSWDSYEQYF
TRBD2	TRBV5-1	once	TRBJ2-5	TGCGCCAGCACCGCGGGACTAGCGGAGCTCCAAGAGACCCAGTACTTC	CASTAGLAELQETQYF
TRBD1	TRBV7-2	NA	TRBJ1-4	TGTGCCAGCAGGTCAGGGGGGAGTAATGAAAAACTGTTTTTT	CASRSGGSNEKLFF
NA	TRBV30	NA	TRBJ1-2	TGTGCCTGGGGACACCTGGTCTATGGCTACACCTTC	CAWGHLVYGYTF
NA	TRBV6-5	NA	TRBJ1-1	TGTGCCAGCAGTTTGCTCAGGGAGAACACTGAAGCTTTCTTT	CASSLLRENTEAFF
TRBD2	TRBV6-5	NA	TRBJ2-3	TGTGCCAGCAGCCGGGGGGGGGCAAGCACAGATACGCAGTATTTT	CASSRGGASTDTQYF
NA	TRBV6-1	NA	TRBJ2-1	TGTGCCAGCAGTGACAGGTACAATGAGCAGTTCTTC	CASSDRYNEQFF
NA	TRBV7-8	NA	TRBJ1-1	TGTGCCAGCAGCTTAGGCACCGGACACGTGAACACTGAAGCTTTCTTT	CASSLGTGHVNTEAFF
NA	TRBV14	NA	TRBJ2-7	TGTGCCAGCAGCCTCACCTTAGGCGGGCAGTACTTC	CASSLTLGGQYF
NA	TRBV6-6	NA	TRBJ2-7	TGTGCCAGCAGAACCGGACAGCACTACGAGCAGTACTTC	CASRTGQHYEQYF
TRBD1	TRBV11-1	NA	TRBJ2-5	TGTGCCAGCAGCACAGGGGGCAGTGGCCAGTACTTC	CASSTGGSGQYF
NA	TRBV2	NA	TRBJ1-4	TGTGCCAGCAGTCTCTTTGGAGCAACTAATGAAAAACTGTTTTTT	CASSLFGATNEKLFF